Below are 22 T cell receptor beta chains sequenced from a single sample in a study of T-cell reconstitution after alpha-beta-depleted transplantation in children. Preparation of the TCRbeta library was carried out with unique molecular identifiers. TCRdb re-analysed the PCR reads in MiXCR, keeping a single row per CDR3 protein. The data hold hundreds of thousands of distinct CDR3 sequences, with around 12% observed a single time. Sample: PBMCs from the stem cell graft donor, taken from the stem cell graft. These receptors originate from a human donor who donated a stem cell graft to a child with acute lymphoblastic leukemia.

This clonotype was seen ten or more times. The chain has TRBV7-2 and TRBJ2-3; TRBD2 is a possible D gene (5 bases). Germline CDR1 and CDR2: SGHTA and FQGNSA. V was shortened by 3 bases and J by 3 bases, with 19 bases between the two germline ends. This CDR3 is built from 17 residues. CDR3 nucleotide sequence: TGTGCCAGCAGCTTCGGTCGGGAACAACGATATACAGATACGCAGTATTTT. Translation gives CASSFGREQRYTDTQYF.

This clonotype was seen at least ten times. V usage is TRBV6-5 and J usage is TRBJ2-1; D uncertain. Germline V CDR1 and CDR2: MNHEY, SVGAGI. Trimming took off 1 base at V and 2 bases at J, with 12 bases between the two ends. The CDR3 is 16 residues long. CDR3 nucleotides: TGTGCCAGCAGTTACTTCCCGAAAACCGCCTACAATGAGCAGTTCTTC. Its translation: CASSYFPKTAYNEQFF.

The chain is built from TRBV25-1 and TRBJ1-1, with 7 bases aligning to TRBD1. The J segment lost 3 bases and the V segment lost 7 bases, leaving 17 bases of the junction unmatched. Germline V gives CDR1 MGHDK, CDR2 SYGVNS. The CDR3 loop spans 17 amino acids. In DNA form, the CDR3 reads TGTGCCAGCAAGGGGGCCCAGGGGGTGCCGAAGCACACTGAAGCTTTCTTT. Translated: CASKGAQGVPKHTEAFF.

This clonotype was counted at least ten times. The chain carries TRBV20-1 and TRBJ2-7, with D perhaps being TRBD1 or TRBD2 (5 bases each). Germline V gene lookup returns CDR1 DFQATT and CDR2 SNEGSKA (reference sequence). The germline V and J ends were trimmed by 5 bases and 3 bases, with 11 bases remaining between them. The CDR3 has 12 residues. In DNA, the CDR3 is TGCAGTGCTGTGGGGGAATTCTACGAGCAGTACTTC. Protein sequence: CSAVGEFYEQYF.

This clonotype was detected many times. The chain couples TRBV7-2 to TRBJ2-4; D call uncertain. There are 12 residues in the CDR3. In germline, CDR1 is SGHTA, CDR2 FQGNSA. Deletions cut 1 base from V and 6 bases from J, with 4 bases between. CDR3 sequence reads: CASSLVTNIQYF. The CDR3 DNA reads TGTGCCAGCAGCTTAGTCACAAACATTCAGTACTTC. The full variable domain, rest sourced from reference TRBV7-2 and TRBJ2-4, is GAGVSQSPSNKVTEKGKDVELRCDPISGHTALYWYRQSLGQGLEFLIYFQGNSAPDKSGLPSDRFSAERTGGSVSTLTIQRTQQEDSAVYLCASSLVTNIQYFGAGTRLSVL.

Points on this clonotype: Possible read error: a much larger clone is one base away. The chain links TRBV11-2 to TRBJ1-1, with D unclear. The germline V gene has CDR1 SGHAT and CDR2 FQNNGV. This CDR3 is 12 amino acids long. V was clipped by 5 bases and J by 6 bases, with 10 bases between them. CDR3 region: CASSPRVAEAFF. DNA of the CDR3: TGTGCCAGCAGCCCCCGTGTAGCTGAAGCTTTCTTT.

The sample holds many counts of this clonotype. The gene calls are TRBV29-1 and TRBJ2-1; 8 bases align to TRBD2. From germline, CDR1 is SQVTM and CDR2 ANQGSEA. V shed 7 bases, J shed 3 bases, and the junction held 5 bases outside the gene matches. CDR3 length: 13 residues. The CDR3 sequence: CSAFSGDYNEQFF. Written as DNA, the CDR3 is TGCAGCGCCTTTAGCGGGGACTACAATGAGCAGTTCTTC.

This clonotype was counted at least ten times. The chain employs TRBV7-9 and TRBJ2-3; D ambiguous. CDR3 length equals 12 residues. CDR1 is SEHNR and CDR2 is FQNEAQ in the germline V gene (reference sequence). V dropped 6 bases and J dropped 11 bases, with 15 bases sitting between them. The CDR3 DNA is TGTGCCAGCAGAGGTGACACAGCGTGGCAGTATTTT. Translating gives CASRGDTAWQYF.

The V gene is TRBV12-3 or TRBV12-4, the J gene TRBJ2-1; 7 nucleotides align to TRBD2. CDR3 length: 16 residues. The V gene end was trimmed by 5 bases and the J gene end by 0 bases; junction bases not matched to a gene: 7. CDR3 sequence reads: CASSPLSGFSYNEQFF. CDR3 nucleotides: TGTGCCAGCAGTCCACTTAGCGGGTTCTCCTACAATGAGCAGTTCTTC.

This clonotype showed up many times. The chain couples TRBV7-2 to TRBJ2-3, with 9 bases fitting TRBD1. Germline loops: CDR1 SGHTA, CDR2 FQGNSA. With 5 bases clipped from V and 12 bases from J, the junction kept 12 bases outside the gene matches. The CDR3 length is 14 residues. CDR3: CASSLRPGQGFQYF. The CDR3 coding sequence is TGTGCCAGCAGCCTAAGACCCGGACAGGGGTTTCAGTATTTT.

This rearrangement joins TRBV4-1 to TRBJ2-3; D gene ambiguous. V was clipped by 0 bases and J by 0 bases, with 4 bases between them. The CDR3 has 14 residues. Germline loops: CDR1 MGHRA, CDR2 YSYEKL. DNA of the CDR3: TGCGCCAGCAGCCAAGAGCCGAGCACAGATACGCAGTATTTT. It yields the protein CASSQEPSTDTQYF.

The chain recombines TRBV29-1 with TRBJ2-7; tentative D call: TRBD2 (7 bases). The CDR3 totals 15 residues. V gave up 0 bases and J gave up 1 base, with 13 bases separating them. From germline, CDR1 is SQVTM and CDR2 ANQGSEA. CDR3 residues: CSVEDPGGSSYEQYF. CDR3 nucleotide sequence: TGCAGCGTTGAAGATCCGGGGGGCAGTTCCTACGAGCAGTACTTC.

This clonotype showed up just a few times. The chain has TRBV5-1 and TRBJ2-7; D remains unclear. The germline V gene encodes CDR1 SGHRS and CDR2 YFSETQ. Deletions cut 7 bases from V and 1 base from J, with 12 bases between. The CDR3 length is 13 residues. CDR3 protein: CASGVKGSYEQYF. CDR3 DNA: TGCGCCAGCGGGGTCAAAGGGTCCTACGAGCAGTACTTC.

This clonotype was seen once. A much larger clone is a single base away; this may be a read error. The DNA is left out, because the CDR3 cannot be placed on it with certainty; the CDR3 is given as TCRdb lists it. The CDR3: CSVGRGADNEEFF. The V gene is TRBV29-1, the J gene TRBJ2-1; the table calls TRBD1, which could not be checked here. Germline lookup yields CDR1 SQVTM and CDR2 ANQGSEA. Termini included, the CDR3 measures 13 amino acids.

The chain recombines TRBV5-1 with TRBJ1-2; a possible D gene is TRBD1 (5 bases). This CDR3 region has 13 residues. V shed 4 bases and J shed 8 bases, with 15 bases lying between them. Germline V lookup: CDR1 SGHRS, CDR2 YFSETQ. This CDR3 is CASSPGGVGGYTF. The DNA of the CDR3 is TGCGCCAGCAGCCCGGGAGGGGTAGGCGGCTACACCTTC. Full variable domain (missing parts from reference TRBV5-1 and TRBJ1-2): KAGVTQTPRYLIKTRGQQVTLSCSPISGHRSVSWYQQTPGQGLQFLFEYFSETQRNKGNFPGRFSGRQFSNSRSEMNVSTLELGDSALYLCASSPGGVGGYTFGSGTRLTVV.

This clonotype showed up many times. The gene calls are TRBV5-6 and TRBJ2-7; D might be TRBD1 (6 bases). Germline loops: CDR1 SGHDT, CDR2 YYEEEE. Trimming removed 0 bases from V and 3 bases from J, with 16 bases in between. This CDR3 region has 16 residues. CDR3 DNA sequence: TGTGCCAGCAGCTTGGGACAGGCCCTCCTATACTACGAGCAGTACTTC. Protein: CASSLGQALLYYEQYF. The whole variable domain, remainder taken from reference TRBV5-6 and TRBJ2-7, is DAGVTQSPTHLIKTRGQQVTLRCSPKSGHDTVSWYQQALGQGPQFIFQYYEEEERQRGNFPDRFSGHQFPNYSSELNVNALLLGDSALYLCASSLGQALLYYEQYFGPGTRLTVT.

The rearrangement links TRBV2 to TRBJ2-1; D is possibly TRBD1 (5 bases). CDR1 is SNHLY, CDR2 FYNNEI, per germline. Trimming took 8 bases from V and 2 from J, leaving 7 bases between them. The CDR3 runs to 12 residues. The CDR3 protein is CASDRTYNEQFF. Written as DNA, the CDR3 is TGTGCCAGCGACAGAACCTACAATGAGCAGTTCTTC.

This clonotype was detected ten times or more. This chain connects TRBV5-1 to TRBJ2-7; the D is unclear. CDR1 is SGHRS, CDR2 YFSETQ, per germline. V lost 0 bases, J lost 0 bases, and 4 bases lay in between. CDR3 size: 13 residues. The CDR3 DNA reads as TGCGCCAGCAGCTTGGGGATCTCCTACGAGCAGTACTTC. This codes for CASSLGISYEQYF.

At least ten counts were recorded for this clonotype. The rearrangement joins TRBV20-1 to TRBJ2-3; D call uncertain. The CDR3 is made up of 11 amino acids. Trimming cost V 1 base and J 5 bases, with 4 bases left between them. Germline values: CDR1 DFQATT, CDR2 SNEGSKA (reference sequence). CDR3 in DNA: TGCAGTGCTAGAGTGGGAGATACGCAGTATTTT. Residues: CSARVGDTQYF.

This clonotype was observed at least ten times. The chain carries TRBV4-2 and TRBJ1-1; possibly TRBD1 for D (5 bases). The germline V gene encodes CDR1 LGHNA and CDR2 YNFKEQ. The germline V and J ends were trimmed by 3 bases and 2 bases, with 10 bases remaining between them. CDR3 length: 14 amino acids. In nucleotides, the CDR3 is TGTGCCAGCAGCCAGAGGGGCAGAAACACTGAAGCTTTCTTT. As protein: CASSQRGRNTEAFF.

The sample holds many counts of this clonotype. The chain recombines TRBV12-3 or TRBV12-4 with TRBJ2-7; 8 nucleotides align to TRBD1. Trimming took 8 bases from V and 2 from J; bases not matched to a gene: 8. CDR3 size: 14 residues. This chain's CDR3 is CASGRTGRPYEQYF. CDR3 nucleotides: TGTGCCAGCGGCCGGACAGGGCGCCCCTACGAGCAGTACTTC.

This clonotype showed up just a few times. The J gene is TRBJ2-7, the V gene TRBV20-1; TRBD2 agrees at 12 bases. After removal of 6 bases from V and 7 bases from J, the junction contained 10 bases not matched to a gene. This CDR3 spans 14 amino acids. CDR1 is DFQATT, CDR2 SNEGSKA, per germline (reference sequence). The CDR3 region has the DNA TGCAGTGCCAAGACTAGCGGGAGAGCAGGGGAGCAGTACTTC. This codes for CSAKTSGRAGEQYF.